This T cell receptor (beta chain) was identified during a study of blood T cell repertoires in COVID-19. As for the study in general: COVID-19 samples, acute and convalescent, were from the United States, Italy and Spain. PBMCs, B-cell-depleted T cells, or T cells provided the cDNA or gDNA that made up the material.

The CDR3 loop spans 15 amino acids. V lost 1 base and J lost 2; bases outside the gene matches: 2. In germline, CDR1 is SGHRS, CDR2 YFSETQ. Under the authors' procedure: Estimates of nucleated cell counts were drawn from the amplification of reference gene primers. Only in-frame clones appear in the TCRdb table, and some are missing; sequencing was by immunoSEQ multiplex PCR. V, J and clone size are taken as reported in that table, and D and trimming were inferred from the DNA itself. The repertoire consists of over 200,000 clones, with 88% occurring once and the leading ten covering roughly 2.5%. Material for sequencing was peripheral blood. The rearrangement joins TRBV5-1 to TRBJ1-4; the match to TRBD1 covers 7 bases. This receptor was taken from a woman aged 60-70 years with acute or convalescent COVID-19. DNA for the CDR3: TGCGCCAGCAGCTTGATGACAGGGACTAATGAAAAACTGTTTTTT. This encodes CASSLMTGTNEKLFF. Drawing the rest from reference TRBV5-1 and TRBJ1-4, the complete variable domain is KAGVTQTPRYLIKTRGQQVTLSCSPISGHRSVSWYQQTPGQGLQFLFEYFSETQRNKGNFPGRFSGRQFSNSRSEMNVSTLELGDSALYLCASSLMTGTNEKLFFGSGTQLSVL.